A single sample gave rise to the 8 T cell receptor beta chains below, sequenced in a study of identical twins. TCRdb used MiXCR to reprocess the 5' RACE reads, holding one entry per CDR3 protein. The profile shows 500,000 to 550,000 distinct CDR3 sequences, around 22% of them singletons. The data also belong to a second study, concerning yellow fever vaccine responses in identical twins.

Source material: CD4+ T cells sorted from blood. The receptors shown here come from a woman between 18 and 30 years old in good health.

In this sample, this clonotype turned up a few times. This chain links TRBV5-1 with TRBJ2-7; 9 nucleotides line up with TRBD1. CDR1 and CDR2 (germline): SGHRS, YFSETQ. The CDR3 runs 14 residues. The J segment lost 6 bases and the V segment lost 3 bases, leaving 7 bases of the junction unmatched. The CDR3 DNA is TGCGCCAGCAGCTACGGACAGGGGAACGGCGAGCAGTACTTC. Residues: CASSYGQGNGEQYF.

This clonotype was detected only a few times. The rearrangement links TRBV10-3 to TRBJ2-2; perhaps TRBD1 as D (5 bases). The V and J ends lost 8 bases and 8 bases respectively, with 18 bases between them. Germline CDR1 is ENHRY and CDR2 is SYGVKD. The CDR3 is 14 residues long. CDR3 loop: CAISLDKITGELFF. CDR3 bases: TGTGCCATCTCCTTGGACAAAATCACGGGGGAGCTGTTTTTT.

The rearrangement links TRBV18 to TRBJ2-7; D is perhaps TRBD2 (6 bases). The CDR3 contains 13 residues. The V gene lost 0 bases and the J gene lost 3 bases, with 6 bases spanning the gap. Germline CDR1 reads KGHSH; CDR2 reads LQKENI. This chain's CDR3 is CASSPPGGYEQYV. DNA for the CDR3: TGTGCCAGCTCACCACCGGGGGGCTACGAGCAGTACGTC.

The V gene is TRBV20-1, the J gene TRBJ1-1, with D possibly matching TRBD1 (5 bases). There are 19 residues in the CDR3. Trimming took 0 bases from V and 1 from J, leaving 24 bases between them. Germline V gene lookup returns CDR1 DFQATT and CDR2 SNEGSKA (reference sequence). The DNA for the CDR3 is TGCAGTGCTAGAGATGTTATAGGACATACCCGTTTGAGGAACACTGAAGCTTTCTTT. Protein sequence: CSARDVIGHTRLRNTEAFF.

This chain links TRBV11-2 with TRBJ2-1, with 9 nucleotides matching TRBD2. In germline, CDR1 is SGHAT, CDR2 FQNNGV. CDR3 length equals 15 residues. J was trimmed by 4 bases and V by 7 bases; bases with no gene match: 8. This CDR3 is CASTLSGGPYNEQFF. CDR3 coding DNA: TGTGCCAGCACCCTAAGCGGGGGGCCTTACAATGAGCAGTTCTTC.

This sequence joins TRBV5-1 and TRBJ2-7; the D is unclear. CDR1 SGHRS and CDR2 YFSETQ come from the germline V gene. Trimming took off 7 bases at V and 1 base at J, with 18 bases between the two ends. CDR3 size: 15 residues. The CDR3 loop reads CASGKNKGISYEQYF. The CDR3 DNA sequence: TGCGCCAGCGGTAAAAACAAGGGAATTTCCTACGAGCAGTACTTC.

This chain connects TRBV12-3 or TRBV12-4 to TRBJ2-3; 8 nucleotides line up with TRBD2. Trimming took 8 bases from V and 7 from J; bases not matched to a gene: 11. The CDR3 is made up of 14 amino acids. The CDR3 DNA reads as TGTGCCAGCCACAGCGGGGGATCCCCAAATACGCAGTATTTT. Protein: CASHSGGSPNTQYF.

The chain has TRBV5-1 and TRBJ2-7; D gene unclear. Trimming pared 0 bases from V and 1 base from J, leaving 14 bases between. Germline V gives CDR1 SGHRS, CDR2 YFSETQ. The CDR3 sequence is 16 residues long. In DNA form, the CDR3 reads TGCGCCAGCAGCTTGGAGGGATTATACATGTCCTACGAGCAGTACTTC. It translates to CASSLEGLYMSYEQYF.